This section outlines one T cell receptor (beta chain) sequence together with its context. This sample is drawn from a study of cytomegalovirus exposure and HLA in healthy donors. The overall study: Most genotyped donors, 75% to 85% of about 400, had Caucasian-associated genetic ancestry.

Primers for the PCR totalled 60 Vbeta and 13 Jbeta. TCRdb's copy holds only in-frame clones and misses some; the assay was immunoSEQ multiplex PCR. Of about 160,000 clones listed, 80% to 90% are singletons. Germline V gene lookup returns CDR1 MNHEY and CDR2 SVGAGI. The CDR3 loop spans 13 amino acids. With 2 bases removed from V and 1 base from J, the gap between germline ends came to 5 bases. The source material was PBMCs. The chain couples TRBV6-5 to TRBJ1-1, with D hard to call. This sequence originates from a man aged 45-65 years in good health and CMV-seropositive. The CDR3 sequence: CASSYKPNTEAFF. DNA for the CDR3: TGTGCCAGCAGTTACAAGCCGAACACTGAAGCTTTCTTT.